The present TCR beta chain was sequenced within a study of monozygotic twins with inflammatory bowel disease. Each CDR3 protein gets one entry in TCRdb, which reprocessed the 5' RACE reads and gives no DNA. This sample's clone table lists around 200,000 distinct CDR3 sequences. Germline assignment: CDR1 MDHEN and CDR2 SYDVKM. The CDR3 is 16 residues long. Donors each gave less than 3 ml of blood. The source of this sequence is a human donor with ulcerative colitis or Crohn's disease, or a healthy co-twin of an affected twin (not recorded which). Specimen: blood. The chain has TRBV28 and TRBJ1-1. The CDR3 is CASSLFEGGGSPEAFF.